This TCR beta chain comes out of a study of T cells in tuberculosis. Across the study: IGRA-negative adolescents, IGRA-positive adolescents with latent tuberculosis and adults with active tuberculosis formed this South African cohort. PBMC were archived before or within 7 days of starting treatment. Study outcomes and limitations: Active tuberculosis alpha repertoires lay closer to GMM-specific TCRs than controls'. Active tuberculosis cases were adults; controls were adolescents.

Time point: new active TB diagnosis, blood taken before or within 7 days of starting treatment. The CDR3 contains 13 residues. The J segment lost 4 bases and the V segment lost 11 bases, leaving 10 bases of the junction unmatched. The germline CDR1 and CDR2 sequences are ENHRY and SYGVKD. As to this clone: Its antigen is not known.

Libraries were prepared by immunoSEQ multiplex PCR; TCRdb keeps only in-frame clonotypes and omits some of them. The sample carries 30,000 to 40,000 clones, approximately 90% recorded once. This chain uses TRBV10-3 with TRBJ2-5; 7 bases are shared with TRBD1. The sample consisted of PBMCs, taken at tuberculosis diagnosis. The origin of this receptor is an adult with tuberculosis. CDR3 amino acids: CAVAWDSGETQYF. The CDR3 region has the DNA TGTGCCGTCGCTTGGGACAGCGGAGAGACCCAGTACTTC.